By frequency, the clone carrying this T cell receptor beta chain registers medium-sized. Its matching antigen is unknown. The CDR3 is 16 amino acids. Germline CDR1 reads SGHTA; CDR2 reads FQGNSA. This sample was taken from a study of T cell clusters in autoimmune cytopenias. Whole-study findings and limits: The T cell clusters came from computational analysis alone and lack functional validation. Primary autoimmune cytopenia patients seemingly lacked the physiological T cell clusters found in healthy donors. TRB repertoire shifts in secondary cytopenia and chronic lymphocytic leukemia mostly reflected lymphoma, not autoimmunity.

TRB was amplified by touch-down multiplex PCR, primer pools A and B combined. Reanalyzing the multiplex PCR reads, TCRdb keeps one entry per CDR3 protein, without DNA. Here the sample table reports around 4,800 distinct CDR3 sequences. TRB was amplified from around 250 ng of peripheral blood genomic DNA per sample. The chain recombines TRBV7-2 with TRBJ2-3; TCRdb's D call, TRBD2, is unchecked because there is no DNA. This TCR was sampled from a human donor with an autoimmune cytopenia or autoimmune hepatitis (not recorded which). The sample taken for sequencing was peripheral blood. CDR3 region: CASSLGGLAGVDTQYF.